This T cell receptor beta chain was retrieved from a study of technical replicates of blood from a few donors (dated by TCRdb to the late 2010s). Worth noting for this clone: No antigen is known for it. No much larger clone exists at a distance of one base, and base qualities are not known.

V is reduced by 3 bases and J by 3 bases, leaving a spacing of 11 bases between them. Taken from cysteine to phenylalanine, the CDR3 has 14 residues. The read is trimmed to its CDR3 DNA, 42 bases read in frame from base 1. CDR1 and CDR2, per the germline V gene (reference sequence), are MNHEY and SMNVEV. Library preparation employed the immunoSEQ multiplex PCR assay. In its TCRdb copy, this immuneACCESS table keeps in-frame sequences only and misses some clones. Where compared with another copy, unresolved V genes explain less than half of these, and the others have no known cause. The sample table holds around 70,000 clones, of which approximately 95% were seen once. The top ten clones comprise 0.25% of the sample.

The sequence came from a human donor in good health. Here the chain combines TRBV27 and TRBJ1-2; a tentative D call is TRBD1 (6 bases match). The material sequenced was T cells isolated from PBMCs. The sequence in DNA is TGTGCCAGCAGTTTGGGGGCTTCGGACTATGGCTACACCTTC. Its protein is CASSLGASDYGYTF.